This T cell receptor beta chain was captured by sequencing in a study of blood T cell repertoires in COVID-19. At the level of the study: The United States, Italy and Spain supplied acute and convalescent COVID-19 samples. Sources were T cells, B-cell-depleted T cells, or PBMCs; the material itself was cDNA or gDNA.

Germline lookup yields CDR1 SGHDT and CDR2 YYEEEE. Trimming pared 0 bases from V and 3 bases from J, leaving 10 bases between. There are 14 residues in the CDR3. How the authors handled the data: Estimated nucleated cell counts came from reference gene primer amplification. The assay was immunoSEQ multiplex PCR, and TCRdb's table has in-frame clones only and misses some. The V and J calls and clone size were taken over from that table, and D and trimming were inferred from the DNA. Among around 250,000 clones listed, 70% to 90% were seen once. This receptor was obtained from a human donor in a cohort sampled during active COVID-19. Sequenced material: peripheral blood. The chain couples TRBV5-6 to TRBJ2-7; the D gene is possibly TRBD1 (5 bases). The CDR3 DNA sequence: TGTGCCAGCAGCTTGGACAGGTTGAACTACGAGCAGTACTTC. The encoded protein is CASSLDRLNYEQYF. Combining the CDR3 with reference TRBV5-6 and TRBJ2-7 gives the whole variable domain DAGVTQSPTHLIKTRGQQVTLRCSPKSGHDTVSWYQQALGQGPQFIFQYYEEEERQRGNFPDRFSGHQFPNYSSELNVNALLLGDSALYLCASSLDRLNYEQYFGPGTRLTVT.